A single sample is the source of the 21 T cell receptor beta chains below, sequenced in a study of cytomegalovirus exposure and HLA in healthy donors. Researchers ran the PCR with 60 Vbeta and 13 Jbeta primers. Sequenced by immunoSEQ multiplex PCR; TCRdb stores in-frame clones only, minus some. The sample consists of about 160,000 clones, around 80% of them appearing once. Sequencing used PBMCs. The receptors come from a woman aged 45-65 years in good health and CMV-seropositive.

V and J are TRBV27 and TRBJ2-1, with D possibly matching TRBD2 (5 bases). The CDR3 covers 18 residues. Trimming took off 3 bases at V and 0 bases at J, with 18 bases between the two ends. Germline CDR1 MNHEY, CDR2 SMNVEV (reference sequence). The DNA of the CDR3 is TGTGCCAGCAGTTTGGACTTGAGTAGTAAGAGCTCCTACAATGAGCAGTTCTTC. Translating it yields CASSLDLSSKSSYNEQFF.

The chain has TRBV7-6 and TRBJ2-1; possible D gene TRBD1, 5 bases. This CDR3 contains 14 residues. Trimming took off 2 bases at V and 10 bases at J, with 15 bases between the two ends. Per germline, CDR1 SGHVS and CDR2 FNYEAQ. The CDR3 protein is CASSLSSQGREQFF. The CDR3, as DNA: TGTGCCAGCAGCTTATCCTCGCAGGGAAGGGAGCAGTTCTTC. The full variable domain, in which reference TRBV7-6 and TRBJ2-1 provide the parts outside the CDR3, is GAGVSQSPRYKVTKRGQDVALRCDPISGHVSLYWYRQALGQGPEFLTYFNYEAQQDKSGLPNDRFSAERPEGSISTLTIQRTEQRDSAMYRCASSLSSQGREQFFGPGTRLTVL.

J is TRBJ1-1 and V is TRBV5-3, with D possibly TRBD1 on 6 matching bases. TRBV5-3 is labeled an ORF, and its function is uncertain. The CDR3 extends over 14 amino acids. Trimming shortened V by 4 bases and J by 1 base, and 11 bases separated the two germline ends. The CDR3 DNA reads TGTGCCAGAAGCAGCAGGGGTCAGAACACTGAAGCTTTCTTT. Encoded protein: CARSSRGQNTEAFF.

The chain couples TRBV4-3 to TRBJ2-3, with 10 bases lining up with TRBD2. Germline V gene data show CDR1 as LGHNA and CDR2 as YSLEER. The junction had 15 bases not matched to a gene; V was cut back by 4 bases and J by 5 bases. This CDR3 spans 18 amino acids. The DNA of the CDR3 is TGCGCCAGCAGCCGACGGGGGAGCGGGGGGGAGGACCGAGATACGCAGTATTTT. Protein: CASSRRGSGGEDRDTQYF.

In its sample, this clone was seen many times. The chain has TRBV19 and TRBJ1-2; D might be TRBD1 (5 bases). Trimming left V 1 base short and J 3 bases short, with 15 bases between. CDR1 LNHDA and CDR2 SQIVND come from the germline V gene (reference sequence). The CDR3 has 16 amino acids. The CDR3: CASSIGQRFGYYGYTF. The CDR3 nucleotides are TGTGCCAGTAGTATAGGACAGAGGTTTGGATACTATGGCTACACCTTC.

The J gene is TRBJ2-1, the V gene TRBV4-3; D call uncertain. V was clipped by 0 bases and J by 6 bases, with 6 bases between them. Germline lookup yields CDR1 LGHNA and CDR2 YSLEER. This CDR3 has 13 residues. CDR3 residues: CASSQEPGNEQFF. In nucleotides, the CDR3 is TGCGCCAGCAGCCAAGAACCCGGCAATGAGCAGTTCTTC.

The V and J genes are TRBV6-5 and TRBJ2-2, with D uncertain. The CDR3 loop spans 13 amino acids. V lost 2 bases to trimming and J lost 8 bases, with 9 bases between them. CDR1 and CDR2 (germline): MNHEY, SVGAGI. CDR3 in amino acids: CASSYRSRGELFF. The CDR3 DNA sequence: TGTGCCAGCAGTTACCGATCCCGGGGGGAGCTGTTTTTT.

The rearrangement links TRBV28 to TRBJ2-6, with D maybe TRBD1 (5 bases). Per the germline V gene, CDR1 is MDHEN and CDR2 is SYDVKM. The germline V and J ends were trimmed by 6 bases and 0 bases, with 9 bases remaining between them. The CDR3 extends over 15 amino acids. The CDR3 spells CASRSGFSGANVLTF. In DNA form, the CDR3 reads TGTGCCAGCAGATCAGGGTTCTCTGGGGCCAACGTCCTGACTTTC.

This sequence joins TRBV19 and TRBJ2-1, with D tentatively TRBD1 (5 bases). This CDR3 comprises 13 residues. Germline loops: CDR1 LNHDA, CDR2 SQIVND (reference sequence). V lost 7 bases and J 0 bases, leaving 7 bases between the germline ends. The CDR3 loop is CASTQGSYNEQFF. The CDR3 DNA follows: TGTGCCAGTACTCAGGGCTCCTACAATGAGCAGTTCTTC.

For this clone: An end of the junction differs from the germline gene, which may be a read error. The rearrangement joins TRBV7-7 to TRBJ2-7; 7 bases map to TRBD1. CDR1 and CDR2 (germline): SSHAT, FNYEAQ (reference sequence). The CDR3 contains 16 residues. The CDR3 region is CASSSRDSPRNHEQYF. In DNA, the CDR3 is TGTGCTAGCAGCTCCCGGGACAGCCCTCGGAACCACGAGCAGTACTTC.

V usage is TRBV13 and J usage is TRBJ2-7; 15 nucleotides agree with TRBD2. In germline, CDR1 is PRHDT, CDR2 FYEKMQ (reference sequence). The V gene end was trimmed by 4 bases and the J gene end by 2 bases; junction bases not matched to a gene: 3. The CDR3 length is 16 residues. CDR3 protein: CASSSGLAGGPYEQYF. The CDR3, as DNA: TGTGCCAGCAGCTCCGGACTAGCGGGAGGGCCCTACGAGCAGTACTTC.

The rearrangement uses TRBV7-3 and TRBJ2-5; a weak D match, TRBD2 (7 bases). V was shortened by 5 bases and J by 4 bases, with 17 bases between the two germline ends. The CDR3 extends over 15 amino acids. The germline V gene has CDR1 SGHTA and CDR2 FQGTGA. Here the CDR3 reads CASSVIGGVGETQYF. DNA of the CDR3: TGTGCCAGCAGCGTAATAGGGGGGGTCGGAGAGACCCAGTACTTC.

The chain carries TRBV7-2 and TRBJ2-7; 9 bases map to TRBD1. Per the germline V gene, CDR1 is SGHTA and CDR2 is FQGNSA. The CDR3 contains 11 residues. J lost 13 bases, V lost 5 bases, and 6 bases had no gene match. The CDR3 nucleotides are TGTGCCAGCAGCATCGGGACAGGGTGTTACTTC. Translating it yields CASSIGTGCYF.

This chain uses TRBV28 with TRBJ2-3; D may be TRBD2 (6 bases). This CDR3 has 15 residues. Germline assignment: CDR1 MDHEN and CDR2 SYDVKM. The ends were cut back, 6 bases at V and 6 bases at J, with 19 bases in the middle. This chain's CDR3 is CASRSGTSLGDTQYF. The DNA for the CDR3 is TGTGCCAGCAGGTCCGGGACTTCCCTGGGGGATACGCAGTATTTT.

The chain recombines TRBV7-2 with TRBJ2-5; D is possibly TRBD2 (6 bases). This CDR3 is 15 amino acids long. The germline V gene encodes CDR1 SGHTA and CDR2 FQGNSA. Between the trimmed V and J ends, which lost 6 bases and 8 bases, there was a span of 22 bases. The CDR3 DNA sequence: TGTGCCAGCAGTTATAGCGGCGGCAGCGGAGGAACCCAGTACTTC. Amino acid sequence: CASSYSGGSGGTQYF.

This clone turned up a few times. This chain connects TRBV4-2 to TRBJ1-4, with 9 bases aligning to TRBD1. The CDR3 loop spans 17 amino acids. V lost 1 base and J lost 5; bases outside the gene matches: 8. CDR1 is LGHNA and CDR2 is YNFKEQ in the germline V gene. CDR3 residues: CASSQVGLQGANEKLFF. The DNA of the CDR3 is TGTGCCAGCAGCCAAGTCGGTTTACAGGGGGCAAATGAAAAACTGTTTTTT.

This sequence joins TRBV6-6 and TRBJ1-5, with no clear D. Trimming removed 4 bases from V and 9 bases from J, with 10 bases in between. The CDR3 covers 12 residues. Germline assignment: CDR1 MNHNY and CDR2 SVGAGI (reference sequence). Written as DNA, the CDR3 is TGTGCCAGCAGTTCGCCGACGGGGCCCCAGCATTTT. It is translated as CASSSPTGPQHF.

The chain employs TRBV5-1 and TRBJ2-2, with 7 bases matching TRBD1. The CDR3 extends over 16 amino acids. Germline V gene lookup returns CDR1 SGHRS and CDR2 YFSETQ. Trimming removed 0 bases from V and 6 bases from J; junction bases left unmatched: 8. This chain's CDR3 is CASSLAPDRSSGELFF. Written as DNA, the CDR3 is TGCGCCAGCAGCTTGGCCCCGGACAGGAGCTCCGGGGAGCTGTTTTTT.

The chain is built from TRBV9 and TRBJ2-3; a weak D match, TRBD1 (5 bases). The CDR3 has 16 amino acids. Germline lookup yields CDR1 SGDLS and CDR2 YYNGEE. Trimming pared 0 bases from V and 4 bases from J, leaving 15 bases between. The CDR3 reads CASSVGGPPGADTQYF. The CDR3 DNA follows: TGTGCCAGCAGCGTAGGGGGCCCCCCCGGCGCAGATACGCAGTATTTT.

V usage is TRBV25-1 and J usage is TRBJ2-1; 7 nucleotides match TRBD1. The CDR3 length is 16 residues. V trimming: 6 bases; J trimming: 2 bases; junction bases outside the gene matches: 10. Germline values: CDR1 MGHDK, CDR2 SYGVNS. This chain's CDR3 is CASSLSGTAAYNEQFF. The CDR3 DNA sequence: TGTGCCAGCAGCCTATCCGGGACAGCGGCCTACAATGAGCAGTTCTTC.

The chain combines TRBV13 with TRBJ2-1; D is possibly TRBD2 (6 bases). CDR1 and CDR2 from the germline V gene are PRHDT and FYEKMQ (reference sequence). This CDR3 spans 13 amino acids. V dropped 1 base and J dropped 8 bases, with 9 bases sitting between them. CDR3 sequence reads: CASSLVGGDEQFF. The DNA of the CDR3 is TGTGCCAGCAGCTTAGTGGGCGGGGATGAGCAGTTCTTC.